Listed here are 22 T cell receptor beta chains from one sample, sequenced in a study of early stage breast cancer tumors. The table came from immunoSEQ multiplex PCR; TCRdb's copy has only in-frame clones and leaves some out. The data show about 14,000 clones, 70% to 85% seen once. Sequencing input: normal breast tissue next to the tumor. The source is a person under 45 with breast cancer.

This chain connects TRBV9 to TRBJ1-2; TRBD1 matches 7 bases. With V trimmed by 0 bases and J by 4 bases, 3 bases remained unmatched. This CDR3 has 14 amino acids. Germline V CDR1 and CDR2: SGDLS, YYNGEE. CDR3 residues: CASSVVGQTYGYTF. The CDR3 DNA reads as TGTGCCAGCAGCGTAGTGGGACAGACCTATGGCTACACCTTC.

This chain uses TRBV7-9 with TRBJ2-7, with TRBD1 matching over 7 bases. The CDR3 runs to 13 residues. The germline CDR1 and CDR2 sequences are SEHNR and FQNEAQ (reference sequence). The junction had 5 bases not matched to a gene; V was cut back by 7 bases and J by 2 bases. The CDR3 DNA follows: TGTGCCAGCACCTGGGACAGCGCCTACGAGCAGTACTTC. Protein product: CASTWDSAYEQYF.

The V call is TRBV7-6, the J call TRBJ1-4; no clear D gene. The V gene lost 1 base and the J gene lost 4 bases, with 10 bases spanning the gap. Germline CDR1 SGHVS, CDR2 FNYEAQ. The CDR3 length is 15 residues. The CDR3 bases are TGTGCCAGCAGCTTAGGAAACCTTGTTAATGAAAAACTGTTTTTT. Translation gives CASSLGNLVNEKLFF.

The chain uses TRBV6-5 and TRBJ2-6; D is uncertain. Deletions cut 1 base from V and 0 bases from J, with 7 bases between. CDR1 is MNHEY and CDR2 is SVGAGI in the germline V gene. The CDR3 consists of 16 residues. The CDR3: CASSYLPISGANVLTF. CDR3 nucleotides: TGTGCCAGCAGTTACTTGCCGATCTCTGGGGCCAACGTCCTGACTTTC.

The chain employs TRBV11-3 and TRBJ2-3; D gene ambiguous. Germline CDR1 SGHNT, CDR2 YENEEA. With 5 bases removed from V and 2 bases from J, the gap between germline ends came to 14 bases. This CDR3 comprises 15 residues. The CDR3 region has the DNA TGTGCCAGCAGCCCCCGGATCTCGGACACAGATACGCAGTATTTT. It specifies CASSPRISDTDTQYF.

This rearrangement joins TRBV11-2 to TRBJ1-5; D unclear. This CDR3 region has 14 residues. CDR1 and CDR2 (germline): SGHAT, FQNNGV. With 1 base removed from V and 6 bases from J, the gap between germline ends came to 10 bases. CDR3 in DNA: TGTGCCAGCAGCTTAGTAGCCCGAGGTCAGCCCCAGCATTTT. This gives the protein CASSLVARGQPQHF.

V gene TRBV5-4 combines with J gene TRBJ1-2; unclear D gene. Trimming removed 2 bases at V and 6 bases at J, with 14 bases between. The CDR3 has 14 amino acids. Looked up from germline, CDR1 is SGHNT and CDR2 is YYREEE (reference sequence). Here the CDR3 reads CASSFQEVWDGYTF. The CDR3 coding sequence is TGTGCCAGCAGCTTCCAGGAGGTGTGGGATGGCTACACCTTC.

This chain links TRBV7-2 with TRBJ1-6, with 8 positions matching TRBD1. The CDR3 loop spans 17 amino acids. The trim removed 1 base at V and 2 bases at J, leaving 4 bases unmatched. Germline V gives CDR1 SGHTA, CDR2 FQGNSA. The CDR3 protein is CASSLVRGLTYNSPLHF. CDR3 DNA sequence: TGTGCCAGCAGCTTAGTCAGGGGGCTAACCTATAATTCACCCCTCCACTTT.

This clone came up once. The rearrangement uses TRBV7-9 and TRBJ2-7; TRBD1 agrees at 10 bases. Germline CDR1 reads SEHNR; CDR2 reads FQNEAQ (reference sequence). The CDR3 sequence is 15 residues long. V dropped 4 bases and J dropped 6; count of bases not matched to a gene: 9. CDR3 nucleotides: TGTGCCAGCAGCTCTTTAGGGACAGGGGAGACCGAGCAGTACTTC. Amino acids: CASSSLGTGETEQYF. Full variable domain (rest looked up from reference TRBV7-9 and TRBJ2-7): DTGVSQNPRHKITKRGQNVTFRCDPISEHNRLYWYRQTLGQGPEFLTYFQNEAQLEKSRLLSDRFSAERPKGSFSTLEIQRTEQGDSAMYLCASSSLGTGETEQYFGPGTRLTVT.

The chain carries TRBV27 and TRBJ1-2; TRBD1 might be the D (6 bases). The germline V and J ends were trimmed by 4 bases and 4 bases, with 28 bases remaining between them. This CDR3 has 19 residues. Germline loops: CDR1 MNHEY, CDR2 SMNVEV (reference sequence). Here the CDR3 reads CASSSVVGHSTGGTYGYTF. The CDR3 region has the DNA TGTGCCAGCAGTTCGGTGGTGGGACACAGCACTGGAGGAACCTATGGCTACACCTTC.

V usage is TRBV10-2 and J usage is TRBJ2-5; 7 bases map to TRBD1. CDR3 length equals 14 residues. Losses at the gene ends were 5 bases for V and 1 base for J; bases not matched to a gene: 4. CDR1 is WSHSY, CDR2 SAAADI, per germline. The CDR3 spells CASSWDRSQETQYF. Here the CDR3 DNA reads TGCGCCAGCAGTTGGGACAGAAGCCAAGAGACCCAGTACTTC.

In DNA, the CDR3 is TGTGCCAGCAGCGGATACGGAGTCCAAGAGACCCAGTACTTC. This gives the protein CASSGYGVQETQYF. V usage is TRBV7-6 and J usage is TRBJ2-5; the D is unclear. CDR1 is SGHVS and CDR2 is FNYEAQ in the germline V gene. The V and J ends lost 5 bases and 1 base respectively, with 11 bases between them. The CDR3 is made up of 14 amino acids.

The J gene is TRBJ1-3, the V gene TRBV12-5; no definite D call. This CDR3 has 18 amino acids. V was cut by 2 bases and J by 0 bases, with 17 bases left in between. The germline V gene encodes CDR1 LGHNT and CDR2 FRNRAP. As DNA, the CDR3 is TGTGCTAGTGGTTTGTTCTCGGCCACATTCTTCTCTGGAAACACCATATATTTT. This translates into CASGLFSATFFSGNTIYF.

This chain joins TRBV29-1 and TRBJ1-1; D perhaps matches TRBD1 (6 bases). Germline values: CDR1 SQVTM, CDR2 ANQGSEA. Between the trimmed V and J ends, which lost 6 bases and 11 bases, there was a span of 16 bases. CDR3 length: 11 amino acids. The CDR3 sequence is CSVDEQGWAFF. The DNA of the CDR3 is TGCAGCGTAGACGAACAGGGCTGGGCTTTCTTT.

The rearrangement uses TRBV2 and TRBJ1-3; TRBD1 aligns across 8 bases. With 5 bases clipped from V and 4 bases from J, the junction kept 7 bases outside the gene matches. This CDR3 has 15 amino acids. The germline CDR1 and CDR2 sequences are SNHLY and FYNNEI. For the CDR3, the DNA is TGTGCCAGCAGTCCCGACAGGGGAGCAGGAAACACCATATATTTT. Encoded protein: CASSPDRGAGNTIYF.

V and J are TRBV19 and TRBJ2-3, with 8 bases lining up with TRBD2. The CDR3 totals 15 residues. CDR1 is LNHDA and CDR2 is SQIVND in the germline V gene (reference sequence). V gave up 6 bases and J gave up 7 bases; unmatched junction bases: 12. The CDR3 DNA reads TGTGCCAGTAGCCGCCCCCCGGGAGGGCCAAATACGCAGTATTTT. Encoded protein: CASSRPPGGPNTQYF.

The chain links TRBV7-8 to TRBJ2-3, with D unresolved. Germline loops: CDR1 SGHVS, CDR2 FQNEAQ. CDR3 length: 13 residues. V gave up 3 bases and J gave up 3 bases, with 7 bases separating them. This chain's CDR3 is CASSLRPTDTQYF. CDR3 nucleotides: TGTGCCAGCAGCTTGAGACCGACAGATACGCAGTATTTT.

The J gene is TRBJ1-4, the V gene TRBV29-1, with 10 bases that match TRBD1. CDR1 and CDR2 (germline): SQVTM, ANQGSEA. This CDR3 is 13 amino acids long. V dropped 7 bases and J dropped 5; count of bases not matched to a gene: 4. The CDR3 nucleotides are TGCAGCGCCCGGACAGGGGGGAATGAAAAACTGTTTTTT. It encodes CSARTGGNEKLFF.

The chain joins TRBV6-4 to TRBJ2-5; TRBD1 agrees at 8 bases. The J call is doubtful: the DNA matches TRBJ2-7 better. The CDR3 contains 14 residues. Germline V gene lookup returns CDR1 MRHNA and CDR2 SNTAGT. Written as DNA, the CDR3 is TGTGCCAGCAGTAAGGACAGGGACTCCTACGAGCAGTACTTC. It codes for CASSKDRDSYEQYF.

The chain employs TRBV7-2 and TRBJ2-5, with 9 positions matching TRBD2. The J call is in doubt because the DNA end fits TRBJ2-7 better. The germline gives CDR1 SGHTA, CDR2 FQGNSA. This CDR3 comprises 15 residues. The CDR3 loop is CASSSGLAYTYEQYF. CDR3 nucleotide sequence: TGTGCCAGCAGTTCGGGACTAGCATACACCTACGAGCAGTACTTC.

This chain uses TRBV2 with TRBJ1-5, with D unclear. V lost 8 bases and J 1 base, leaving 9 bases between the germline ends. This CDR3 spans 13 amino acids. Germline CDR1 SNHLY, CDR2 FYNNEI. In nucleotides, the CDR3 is TGTGCCAGCGGGTACGGGAGCAATCAGCCCCAGCATTTT. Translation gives CASGYGSNQPQHF.

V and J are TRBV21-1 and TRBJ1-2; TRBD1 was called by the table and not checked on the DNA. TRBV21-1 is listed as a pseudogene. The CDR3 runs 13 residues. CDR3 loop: CASSKGTGDGYTF. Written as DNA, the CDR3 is TGTGCCAGCAGCAAAGGGACAGGGGATGGCTACACCTTC.